The sequence of this TCR beta chain was determined in a study of blood T cell repertoires in COVID-19. Overall study context: Samples representing acute and convalescent COVID-19 were sourced from the United States, Italy and Spain. The analysed material was cDNA or gDNA that came from T cells, B-cell-depleted T cells, or PBMCs.

As originally analysed: Estimates of nucleated cell counts were drawn from the amplification of reference gene primers. Using immunoSEQ multiplex PCR, the repertoire was profiled, and TCRdb retains in-frame clones only, with some absent. The V and J calls and clone size were taken over from that table, and D and trimming were inferred from the DNA. The sample carries under 150,000 clones, roughly 90% recorded once. The CDR3 runs to 13 residues. Per the germline V gene, CDR1 is LGHDT and CDR2 is YNNKEL (reference sequence). V was clipped by 6 bases and J by 6 bases; unmatched bases: 4. This clone was found a few times.

The receptor comes from a woman in her 70s who had recovered from COVID-19. J is TRBJ2-2 and V is TRBV3-1 (or the pseudogene TRBV3-2), with 7 bases identical to TRBD1. Sample: peripheral blood. The CDR3 region has the DNA TGTGCCAGCAGGGGTCAGGGGGCCGGGGAGCTGTTTTTT. Encoded protein: CASRGQGAGELFF.